The 13 T cell receptor beta chains below come from one sample, sequenced in a study of early T cells in non-severe SARS-CoV-2 infection. TCRdb ran MiXCR on the 5' RACE reads and lists one entry per CDR3 protein. The sample lists roughly 70,000 distinct CDR3 sequences; approximately 13% were seen once. The sequenced sample consisted of whole blood. The receptors derive from an adult who was a healthcare worker with PCR-confirmed SARS-CoV-2 infection or an uninfected control (not recorded which).

The chain employs TRBV9 and TRBJ2-3, with D uncertain. Germline V gene data show CDR1 as SGDLS and CDR2 as YYNGEE. CDR3 size: 13 residues. Trimming took 3 bases from V and 2 from J, leaving 7 bases between them. CDR3 region: CASSAAPTDTQYF. CDR3 coding DNA: TGTGCCAGCAGCGCCGCCCCCACAGATACGCAGTATTTT.

This chain joins TRBV29-1 and TRBJ2-4; D is uncertain. Deletions cut 4 bases from V and 6 bases from J, with 13 bases between. The CDR3 consists of 13 residues. Per the germline V gene, CDR1 is SQVTM and CDR2 is ANQGSEA. The CDR3 DNA is TGCAGCGTTGTGGGGTCAGATGGAAACATTCAGTACTTC. Translated: CSVVGSDGNIQYF.

This clonotype was counted a few times. The V gene is TRBV20-1, the J gene TRBJ2-3, with 7 bases fitting TRBD2. This CDR3 spans 13 amino acids. From germline, CDR1 is DFQATT and CDR2 SNEGSKA (reference sequence). V lost 4 bases, J lost 2 bases, and 3 bases stayed unmatched. As DNA, the CDR3 is TGCAGTGCTAACCTAGCGGTCACAGATACGCAGTATTTT. It codes for CSANLAVTDTQYF.

This clonotype was picked up a small number of times. The V and J genes are TRBV27 and TRBJ2-1, with 9 bases lining up with TRBD2. Germline V gene lookup returns CDR1 MNHEY and CDR2 SMNVEV (reference sequence). The CDR3 has 14 residues. V shed 5 bases and J 6 bases; nucleotides not matched to a gene: 5. The CDR3 reads CASSRLAGTNEQFF. CDR3 DNA: TGTGCCAGCAGTAGGCTAGCGGGAACCAATGAGCAGTTCTTC.

In its sample, this clonotype was seen many times. The chain is built from TRBV6-1 and TRBJ2-1; D call uncertain. V gave up 0 bases and J gave up 0 bases, with 12 bases separating them. Germline V lookup: CDR1 MNHNS, CDR2 SASEGT. The CDR3 runs to 17 residues. The CDR3, as DNA: TGTGCCAGCAGTGAAGCGCGTGTGGCGAGCTCCTACAATGAGCAGTTCTTC. Translating gives CASSEARVASSYNEQFF.

This clonotype was recorded a few times. This sequence joins TRBV18 and TRBJ1-3; TRBD1 might be the D (5 bases). Germline V CDR1 and CDR2: KGHSH, LQKENI. The CDR3 totals 16 residues. V lost 3 bases and J 0 bases, leaving 12 bases between the germline ends. CDR3 region: CASSPPNRISGNTIYF. CDR3 sequence (DNA): TGTGCCAGCTCACCCCCCAACAGGATCTCTGGAAACACCATATATTTT.

J is TRBJ1-5 and V is TRBV19; D ambiguous. This CDR3 is built from 16 residues. Germline-derived CDR1 and CDR2 are LNHDA and SQIVND (reference sequence). Trimming shortened V by 5 bases and J by 7 bases, and 21 bases separated the two germline ends. The CDR3 spells CASSSQTMRAGQPQHF. DNA for the CDR3: TGTGCCAGTAGTTCCCAGACCATGAGGGCAGGCCAGCCCCAGCATTTT.

Only a few counts were recorded for this clonotype. DNA of the CDR3: TGCAGCGTCCGTGGGACTAGCGGGAGTTATAACGGGGAGCTGTTTTTT. Translating it yields CSVRGTSGSYNGELFF. The chain couples TRBV29-1 to TRBJ2-2; 14 bases line up with TRBD2. The junction had 10 bases not matched to a gene; V was cut back by 6 bases and J by 7 bases. This CDR3 comprises 16 residues. Germline CDR1 SQVTM, CDR2 ANQGSEA.

The chain has TRBV6-2 or TRBV6-3 and TRBJ1-5; D gene unclear. The germline V gene has CDR1 MNHEY and CDR2 SVGEGT. The CDR3 has 16 residues. V shed 2 bases and J shed 0 bases, with 11 bases lying between them. In nucleotides, the CDR3 is TGTGCCAGCAGTTACGGACCGGCCCTTAGCAATCAGCCCCAGCATTTT. It encodes CASSYGPALSNQPQHF.

This clonotype was seen at least ten times. The rearrangement joins TRBV19 to TRBJ2-7, with D perhaps matching TRBD1 or TRBD2 (7 bases each). The CDR3 length is 13 residues. Looked up from germline, CDR1 is LNHDA and CDR2 is SQIVND (reference sequence). The V and J ends lost 5 bases and 6 bases respectively, with 14 bases between them. The CDR3 nucleotides are TGTGCCAGTAGTCCAGGGGGGGCAGGCGAGCAGTACTTC. Translating gives CASSPGGAGEQYF.

In its sample, this clonotype was seen many times. V is TRBV6-1 and J is TRBJ2-5, with D maybe TRBD1 (5 bases). From germline, CDR1 is MNHNS and CDR2 SASEGT. The ends were cut back, 4 bases at V and 0 bases at J, with 6 bases in the middle. This CDR3 is 13 amino acids long. In DNA form, the CDR3 reads TGTGCCAGCAGTGGACAGTACCAAGAGACCCAGTACTTC. As protein: CASSGQYQETQYF.

The V and J genes are TRBV7-9 and TRBJ1-2; D is unclear. V lost 1 base and J 3 bases, leaving 6 bases between the germline ends. The CDR3 loop spans 13 amino acids. The germline V gene encodes CDR1 SEHNR and CDR2 FQNEAQ (reference sequence). The CDR3 spells CASSLGQYYGYTF. DNA of the CDR3: TGTGCCAGCAGCTTAGGACAATACTATGGCTACACCTTC.

This sequence joins TRBV19 and TRBJ2-1; 9 bases agree with TRBD2. This CDR3 region has 14 residues. J was trimmed by 10 bases and V by 4 bases; bases with no gene match: 8. Germline CDR1 reads LNHDA; CDR2 reads SQIVND (reference sequence). CDR3 nucleotides: TGTGCCAGTAGTAGTGCGGGAGGGCCTTGGGAGCAGTTCTTC. Translated: CASSSAGGPWEQFF.